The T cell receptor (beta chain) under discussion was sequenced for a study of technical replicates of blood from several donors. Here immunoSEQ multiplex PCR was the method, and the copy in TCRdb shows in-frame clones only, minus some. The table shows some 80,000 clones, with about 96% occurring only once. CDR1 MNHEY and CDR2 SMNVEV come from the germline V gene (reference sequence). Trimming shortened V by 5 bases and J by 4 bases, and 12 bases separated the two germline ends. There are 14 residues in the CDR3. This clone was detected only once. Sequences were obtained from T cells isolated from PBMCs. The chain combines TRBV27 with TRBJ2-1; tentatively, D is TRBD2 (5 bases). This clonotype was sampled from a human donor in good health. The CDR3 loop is CASSVSGLYNEQFF. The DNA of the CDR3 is TGTGCCAGCAGTGTTTCGGGGTTATACAATGAGCAGTTCTTC.